This entry lists 3 T cell receptor beta chains sequenced from one sample in a study of blood T cell repertoires in COVID-19. TCRdb's copy holds only in-frame clones and misses some; the assay was immunoSEQ multiplex PCR. This repertoire shows 55,000 to 75,000 clones, approximately 78% found once; its top ten account for around 16%. Input material: peripheral blood. These receptors came from an elderly man with acute or convalescent COVID-19.

This clone was counted a few times. The V gene is TRBV2, the J gene TRBJ1-6, with TRBD1 identical over 8 bases. This CDR3 has 14 residues. V was clipped by 5 bases and J by 8 bases; unmatched bases: 5. CDR1 is SNHLY, CDR2 FYNNEI, per germline. The CDR3 spells CASSPIQGDSPLHF. The CDR3 region has the DNA TGTGCCAGCAGTCCTATACAGGGGGATTCACCCCTCCACTTT.

The chain is built from TRBV19 and TRBJ2-5; no definite D call. V dropped 5 bases and J dropped 8 bases, with 15 bases sitting between them. CDR3 length: 13 amino acids. CDR1 LNHDA and CDR2 SQIVND come from the germline V gene (reference sequence). The CDR3 here is CASSASTESTQYF. CDR3 DNA: TGTGCCAGTAGTGCCTCGACTGAATCAACCCAGTACTTC.

This chain uses TRBV7-2 with TRBJ2-1, with 11 bases that match TRBD2. CDR1 SGHTA and CDR2 FQGNSA come from the germline V gene. Losses at the gene ends were 2 bases for V and 5 bases for J; bases not matched to a gene: 2. The CDR3 has 15 residues. CDR3 protein: CASSLRLAGHNEQFF. In nucleotides, the CDR3 is TGTGCCAGCAGCTTAAGACTAGCGGGGCACAATGAGCAGTTCTTC. The entire variable domain, with the rest obtained from reference TRBV7-2 and TRBJ2-1, is as follows: GAGVSQSPSNKVTEKGKDVELRCDPISGHTALYWYRQSLGQGLEFLIYFQGNSAPDKSGLPSDRFSAERTGGSVSTLTIQRTQQEDSAVYLCASSLRLAGHNEQFFGPGTRLTVL.